A selection of T cell receptor beta chains follows, all from one sample in a study of shared clonotypes between healthy human individuals. The protocol was immunoSEQ multiplex PCR, while the TCRdb copy is restricted to in-frame clones and leaves out a portion. Seen here are about 2,100,000 clones, about 93% observed once, and the top ten hold about 1.8%. Sequenced sample: naive CD8+ T cells from PBMCs. These receptors originate from a young man in good health. Some clones in this sample may be carry-over from other donors' samples. CDR3s include the opening cysteine and the closing phenylalanine or tryptophan. Each record gives: J gene, D gene, V gene, clone size, CDR3 DNA, CDR3 protein. The D gene is left open where the match is weak. A row's size may be missing; if present it is once, few, many or a size class.

j_call: TRBJ1-1; d_call: TRBD1; v_call: TRBV27; clone_size: few; cdr3_nt: TGTGCCAGCAGTACCTTACCGGACAGGGGGCATGAAGCTTTCTTT; cdr3_aa: CASSTLPDRGHEAFF
j_call: TRBJ2-1; d_call: -; v_call: TRBV18; clone_size: -; cdr3_nt: TGTGCCAGCTCACCGGGGGAAAGCTCCTACAATGAGCAGTTCTTC; cdr3_aa: CASSPGESSYNEQFF
j_call: TRBJ2-3; d_call: -; v_call: TRBV28; clone_size: -; cdr3_nt: TGTGCCAGCAGCTCTGACACAGATACGCAGTATTTT; cdr3_aa: CASSSDTDTQYF
j_call: TRBJ2-3; d_call: -; v_call: TRBV7-9; clone_size: -; cdr3_nt: TGTGCCAGCAGCTTCCCCTTGCGGGAATCCACAGATACGCAGTATTTT; cdr3_aa: CASSFPLRESTDTQYF
j_call: TRBJ2-2; d_call: -; v_call: TRBV6-6; clone_size: -; cdr3_nt: TGTGCCAGTCGGGACCTTAGCACCGGGGAGCTGTTTTTT; cdr3_aa: CASRDLSTGELFF
j_call: TRBJ2-7; d_call: TRBD2; v_call: TRBV7-9; clone_size: -; cdr3_nt: TGTGCCAGCAGCGGACTAGCGGGCAGCTCCTACGAGCAGTACTTC; cdr3_aa: CASSGLAGSSYEQYF
j_call: TRBJ2-7; d_call: TRBD2; v_call: TRBV27; clone_size: -; cdr3_nt: TGTGCCAGCGCAGACCAGGGAGTTAGCGGGAGGTATATCTCCTACGAGCAGTACTTC; cdr3_aa: CASADQGVSGRYISYEQYF
j_call: TRBJ2-1; d_call: TRBD1; v_call: TRBV2; clone_size: -; cdr3_nt: TGTGCCAGCAGTAACACGGACAGGGTTTTAATCAATGAGCAGTTCTTC; cdr3_aa: CASSNTDRVLINEQFF
j_call: TRBJ2-2; d_call: -; v_call: TRBV27; clone_size: few; cdr3_nt: TGTGCCAGCAGTTTGATGAACACCGGGGAGCTGTTTTTT; cdr3_aa: CASSLMNTGELFF
j_call: TRBJ2-1; d_call: TRBD2; v_call: TRBV29-1; clone_size: -; cdr3_nt: TGCAGCGTTGAGCTAGCGGGAGATCGGATCTACAATGAGCAGTTCTTC; cdr3_aa: CSVELAGDRIYNEQFF
j_call: TRBJ2-2; d_call: -; v_call: TRBV11-2; clone_size: -; cdr3_nt: TGTGCCAGCAGCCCCCACCAGGCCTACACCGGGGAGCTGTTTTTT; cdr3_aa: CASSPHQAYTGELFF
j_call: TRBJ2-7; d_call: TRBD2; v_call: TRBV27; clone_size: -; cdr3_nt: TGTGCCAGCACCCCCCGTGTGGGCGGGAGGGCCCACGAGCAGTACTTC; cdr3_aa: CASTPRVGGRAHEQYF
j_call: TRBJ2-7; d_call: TRBD1; v_call: TRBV9; clone_size: -; cdr3_nt: TGTGCCAGCAGCGGACAACCGTTGACAGGGCAAGGGATCTACGAGCAGTACTTC; cdr3_aa: CASSGQPLTGQGIYEQYF
j_call: TRBJ2-3; d_call: TRBD2; v_call: TRBV29-1; clone_size: -; cdr3_nt: TGCAGCGTCGTGCCGGGACTAGCGGGAGTTAATACAGATACGCAGTATTTT; cdr3_aa: CSVVPGLAGVNTDTQYF
j_call: TRBJ2-1; d_call: -; v_call: TRBV7-9; clone_size: -; cdr3_nt: TGTGCCAGCAGCCCAGGACGGAATGAGCAGTTCTTC; cdr3_aa: CASSPGRNEQFF
j_call: TRBJ2-1; d_call: TRBD1; v_call: TRBV27; clone_size: -; cdr3_nt: TGTGCCAGCAGTGACAGGGGTCGCTACAATGAGCAGTTCTTC; cdr3_aa: CASSDRGRYNEQFF
j_call: TRBJ1-1; d_call: -; v_call: TRBV27; clone_size: -; cdr3_nt: TGTGCCAGCAGACGCCGTGCGGGGCACAACACTGAAGCTTTCTTT; cdr3_aa: CASRRRAGHNTEAFF
j_call: TRBJ2-1; d_call: -; v_call: TRBV27; clone_size: -; cdr3_nt: TGTGCCAGCAGTTTATATGGGGGGCAGAATGAGCAGTTCTTC; cdr3_aa: CASSLYGGQNEQFF
j_call: TRBJ2-1; d_call: TRBD1; v_call: TRBV15; clone_size: -; cdr3_nt: TGTGCCACCAGCAGACTCCCCGAGGACAGGGGATTGAAGGAGCAGTTCTTC; cdr3_aa: CATSRLPEDRGLKEQFF
j_call: TRBJ2-2; d_call: -; v_call: TRBV29-1; clone_size: -; cdr3_nt: TGCAGCGTCGCACTCTTGAACACCGGGGAGCTGTTTTTT; cdr3_aa: CSVALLNTGELFF
j_call: TRBJ2-1; d_call: TRBD1; v_call: TRBV9; clone_size: -; cdr3_nt: TGTGCCAGCAGCGCGGGACAGAAATTTTACAATGAGCAGTTCTTC; cdr3_aa: CASSAGQKFYNEQFF
j_call: TRBJ2-3; d_call: -; v_call: TRBV7-9; clone_size: -; cdr3_nt: TGTGCCAGCAGCTCGCGGACAGTTAACACAGATACGCAGTATTTT; cdr3_aa: CASSSRTVNTDTQYF
j_call: TRBJ1-2; d_call: -; v_call: TRBV29-1; clone_size: once; cdr3_nt: TGCAGCGCCCACGACAGTTCCCACTATGGCTACACCTTC; cdr3_aa: CSAHDSSHYGYTF
j_call: TRBJ2-3; d_call: TRBD2; v_call: TRBV4-3; clone_size: -; cdr3_nt: TGCGCCAGCAGCCAAGGAACTAGCGGGAGTGAGCAAGATACGCAGTATTTT; cdr3_aa: CASSQGTSGSEQDTQYF
j_call: TRBJ2-1; d_call: TRBD2; v_call: TRBV6-1; clone_size: -; cdr3_nt: TGTGCCAGCAGTCGACTAGCGGGAGGGCCCAATGAGCAGTTCTTC; cdr3_aa: CASSRLAGGPNEQFF
j_call: TRBJ1-4; d_call: TRBD1; v_call: TRBV7-3; clone_size: -; cdr3_nt: TGTGCCAGCAGCACAGGGGTACAGACTAATGAAAAACTGTTTTTT; cdr3_aa: CASSTGVQTNEKLFF
j_call: TRBJ2-1; d_call: -; v_call: TRBV7-3; clone_size: once; cdr3_nt: TGTGCCAGCAGCCACGGCGGGGAGGACAATGAGCAGTTCTTC; cdr3_aa: CASSHGGEDNEQFF
j_call: TRBJ1-5; d_call: -; v_call: TRBV6-6; clone_size: -; cdr3_nt: TGTGCCAGCAGTTACTCTCGGGGGGATCGTAATCAGCCCCAGCATTTT; cdr3_aa: CASSYSRGDRNQPQHF
j_call: TRBJ2-2; d_call: TRBD2; v_call: TRBV29-1; clone_size: -; cdr3_nt: TGCAGCGTTGAGGGTCGGGGGGCGAACACCGGGGAGCTGTTTTTT; cdr3_aa: CSVEGRGANTGELFF
j_call: TRBJ1-4; d_call: TRBD1; v_call: TRBV2; clone_size: -; cdr3_nt: TGTGCCAGCAGCGCAGGGGGAACTAATGAAAAACTGTTTTTT; cdr3_aa: CASSAGGTNEKLFF
j_call: TRBJ2-5; d_call: -; v_call: TRBV11-3; clone_size: -; cdr3_nt: TGTGCCAGCAGCTTATATGTCCAAGAGACCCAGTACTTC; cdr3_aa: CASSLYVQETQYF
j_call: TRBJ1-5; d_call: TRBD1; v_call: TRBV6-5; clone_size: -; cdr3_nt: TGTGCCAGCCAAGGAAGGACAGGGGTCAATCAGCCCCAGCATTTT; cdr3_aa: CASQGRTGVNQPQHF
j_call: TRBJ1-4; d_call: -; v_call: TRBV10-3; clone_size: -; cdr3_nt: TGTGCCATCAGTGAAGGTCAGGCGGTACTGTTTTTT; cdr3_aa: CAISEGQAVLFF
j_call: TRBJ2-5; d_call: TRBD1; v_call: TRBV28; clone_size: -; cdr3_nt: TGTGCCAGCACAATGGGACAGGGGGCAGATGAGACCCAGTACTTC; cdr3_aa: CASTMGQGADETQYF
j_call: TRBJ2-2; d_call: -; v_call: TRBV15; clone_size: -; cdr3_nt: TGTGCCACCAGCAGAGACTTACCGGGACGTGAGATCACCGGGGAGCTGTTTTTT; cdr3_aa: CATSRDLPGREITGELFF
j_call: TRBJ2-3; d_call: -; v_call: TRBV15; clone_size: -; cdr3_nt: TGTGCCACCAGCACCTTTGCAGATACGCAGTATTTT; cdr3_aa: CATSTFADTQYF
j_call: TRBJ2-1; d_call: -; v_call: TRBV27; clone_size: -; cdr3_nt: TGTGCCAGCAGGGCCAGCGGCAGGGCCGTCCACAATGAGCAGTTCTTC; cdr3_aa: CASRASGRAVHNEQFF
j_call: TRBJ2-3; d_call: TRBD1; v_call: TRBV11-2; clone_size: -; cdr3_nt: TGTGCCAGCAGCTTACGGACAGGCACCCGACGGACAGATACGCAGTATTTT; cdr3_aa: CASSLRTGTRRTDTQYF
j_call: TRBJ2-1; d_call: -; v_call: TRBV27; clone_size: once; cdr3_nt: TGTGCCAGCAGTCCTTTGGGGGGCGGGAGCGAGAATGAGCAGTTCTTC; cdr3_aa: CASSPLGGGSENEQFF
j_call: TRBJ2-3; d_call: TRBD2; v_call: TRBV7-9; clone_size: -; cdr3_nt: TGTGCCAGCATCGTCTCACCACTAGCGGGAGGCGCGCAGTATTTT; cdr3_aa: CASIVSPLAGGAQYF
j_call: TRBJ1-1; d_call: -; v_call: TRBV7-9; clone_size: -; cdr3_nt: TGTGCCAGCAGCTTAGATCCCAGGGCCACTGAAGCTTTCTTT; cdr3_aa: CASSLDPRATEAFF
j_call: TRBJ2-1; d_call: TRBD2; v_call: TRBV27; clone_size: -; cdr3_nt: TGTGCCAGCAGTTTATCGACTCCCGGGACTAGCGGGGGAATAATCAACAATGAGCAGTTCTTC; cdr3_aa: CASSLSTPGTSGGIINNEQFF